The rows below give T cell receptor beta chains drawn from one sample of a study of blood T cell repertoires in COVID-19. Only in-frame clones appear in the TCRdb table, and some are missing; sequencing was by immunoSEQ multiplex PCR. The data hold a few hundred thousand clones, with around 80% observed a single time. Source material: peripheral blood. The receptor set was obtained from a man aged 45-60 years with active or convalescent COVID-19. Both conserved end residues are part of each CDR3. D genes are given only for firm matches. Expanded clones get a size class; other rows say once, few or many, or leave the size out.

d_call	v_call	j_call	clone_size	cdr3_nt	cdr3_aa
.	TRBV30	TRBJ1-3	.	TGTGCCTGGGACGACAGGTACGCTGGAAACACCATATATTTT	CAWDDRYAGNTIYF
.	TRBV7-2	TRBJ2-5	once	TGTGCCAGCAGCCCAGCCGACAGAAAAGTTGGAGAGACCCAGTACTTC	CASSPADRKVGETQYF
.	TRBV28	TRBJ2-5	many	TGTGCCAGCAGTTTTAGGCAGGGGAATCTAGAGACCCAGTACTTC	CASSFRQGNLETQYF
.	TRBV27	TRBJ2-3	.	TGTGCCAGCAGTAAGTCAACAGGGAGGGCAGATACGCAGTATTTT	CASSKSTGRADTQYF
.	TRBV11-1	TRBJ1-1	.	TGTGCCAGCAGCAAGACTCTCACTGAAGCTTTCTTT	CASSKTLTEAFF
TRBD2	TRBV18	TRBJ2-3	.	TGTGCCAGCTCACCAACTTCCGGGACTATACCGACAGATACGCAGTATTTT	CASSPTSGTIPTDTQYF
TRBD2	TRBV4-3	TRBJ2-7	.	TGCGCCAGCAGCCAAATGGCGCTAGCGGGGGTCGAGCAGTACTTC	CASSQMALAGVEQYF
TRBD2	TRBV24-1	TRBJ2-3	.	TGTGCCACCAGTGAAAGGACTAGCGGAAAAACAGATACGCAGTATTTT	CATSERTSGKTDTQYF
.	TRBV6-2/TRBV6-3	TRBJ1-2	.	TGTGCCAGCAGTTACTCTACAGGAAATGGCTACACCTTC	CASSYSTGNGYTF
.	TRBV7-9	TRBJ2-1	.	TGTGCCAGCAGCTCCCGGAGAAGACTTAGCTCCTACAATGAGCAGTTCTTC	CASSSRRRLSSYNEQFF
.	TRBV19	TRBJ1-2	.	TGTGCCAGTAGTTCAGGGACAACAGGCTCAGCTAACTATGGCTACACCTTC	CASSSGTTGSANYGYTF
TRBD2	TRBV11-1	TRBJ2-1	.	TGTGCCAGCAGCTTCTATACTAGCGGAATCCTTGAGCAGTTCTTC	CASSFYTSGILEQFF
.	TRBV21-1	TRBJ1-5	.	TGTGCCAGCAGCAAAGATTTATCGGGACTCAATCAGCCCCAGCATTTT	CASSKDLSGLNQPQHF
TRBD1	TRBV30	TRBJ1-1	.	TGTGCCTGGAGTTTCGGGACAGTGAACACTGAAGCTTTCTTT	CAWSFGTVNTEAFF
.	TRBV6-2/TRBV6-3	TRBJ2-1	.	TGTGCCAGCAGTTCCCAATGGGACTTTTCGGGCAATGAGCAGTTCTTC	CASSSQWDFSGNEQFF
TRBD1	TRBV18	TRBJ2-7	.	TGTGCCAGCTCATTTGGGACAGGGCTCGGCGAGCAGTACTTC	CASSFGTGLGEQYF
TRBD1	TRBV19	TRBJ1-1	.	TGTGCCAGTAGTCCGACAGGGCCGAGGGGGGCTGAAGCTTTCTTT	CASSPTGPRGAEAFF
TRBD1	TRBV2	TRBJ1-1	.	TGTGCCAGCCAAACAGGGGTTGGCGGGGCTGAAGCTTTCTTT	CASQTGVGGAEAFF
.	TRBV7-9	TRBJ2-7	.	TGTGCCAGCAGCTCCTCGGGACAAGGCTACGAGCAGTACTTC	CASSSSGQGYEQYF
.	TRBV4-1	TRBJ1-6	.	TGCGCCAGCAGCCAAGACGGCTTTTCGAGGAATTCACCCCTCCACTTT	CASSQDGFSRNSPLHF
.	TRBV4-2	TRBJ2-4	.	TGTGCCAGCAGCCAGGACGGGACACTAGCCAAAAACATTCAGTACTTC	CASSQDGTLAKNIQYF
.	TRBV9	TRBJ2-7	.	TGTGCCAGCAGCGTAGTGTCAGAATCGCAGCAGTACTTC	CASSVVSESQQYF
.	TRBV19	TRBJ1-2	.	TGTGCCAGTAGTATTCAGGGAGGCGGGAGTGGCTACACCTTC	CASSIQGGGSGYTF
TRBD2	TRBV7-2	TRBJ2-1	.	TGTGCCAGCAGTACGACTAGCGGGGTTCACAATGAGCAGTTCTTC	CASSTTSGVHNEQFF
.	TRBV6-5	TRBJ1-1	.	TGTGCCAGCAGAACAGGGACAATCCCTAGAGCTTTCTTT	CASRTGTIPRAFF
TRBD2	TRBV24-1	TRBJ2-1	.	TGTGCCACCAGTCCCGCCGGGGGGGGGACTGGAGATGAGCAGTTCTTC	CATSPAGGGTGDEQFF
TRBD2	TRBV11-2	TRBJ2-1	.	TGTGCCAGCAGCTTTTTAGGGAGGGGAGTCAATGAGCAGTTCTTC	CASSFLGRGVNEQFF
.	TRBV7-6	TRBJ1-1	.	TGTGCCAGCAGCTTAGTAACAGGACACAAATCGGAAGCTTTCTTT	CASSLVTGHKSEAFF
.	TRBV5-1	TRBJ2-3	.	TGCGCCAGCAGCTTGGGCAGGAGCACAGATACGCAGTATTTT	CASSLGRSTDTQYF
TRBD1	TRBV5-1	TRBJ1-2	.	TGCGCCAGCAGCTTGGGGGACAGGACTGGCTACACCTTC	CASSLGDRTGYTF
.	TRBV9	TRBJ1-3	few	TGTGCCAGCAGCGAGCACAGGGCCAGCTCTGGAAACACCATATATTTT	CASSEHRASSGNTIYF
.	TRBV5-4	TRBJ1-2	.	TGTGCCAGCAGCTTGGTCCGGGGGAACTATGGCTACACCTTC	CASSLVRGNYGYTF
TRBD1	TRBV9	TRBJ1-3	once	TGTGCCAGCAGCGTAACCCCCGGGACAGGGCTCTCCTCCTCTGGAAACACCATATATTTT	CASSVTPGTGLSSSGNTIYF
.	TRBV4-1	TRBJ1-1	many	TGCGCCAGCAGCCAAGATGTACAGAACACTGAAGCTTTCTTT	CASSQDVQNTEAFF
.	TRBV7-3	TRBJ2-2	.	TGTGCCAGCAGCTTGAACAGCCACGGGGAGCTGTTTTTT	CASSLNSHGELFF
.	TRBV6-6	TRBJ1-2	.	TGTGCCAGCAGTGAGCGACAGGCTAACTATGGCTACACCTTC	CASSERQANYGYTF
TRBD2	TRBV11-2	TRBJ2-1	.	TGTGCCAGCAGCCCACGACTAGCGGGAGGGAGCTACAATGAGCAGTTCTTC	CASSPRLAGGSYNEQFF
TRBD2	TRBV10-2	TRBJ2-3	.	TGCGCCAGCAGTGTAGCAAGCGGGGGCCACACAGATACGCAGTATTTT	CASSVASGGHTDTQYF
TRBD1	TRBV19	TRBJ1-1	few	TGTGCCAGTAGTAAAGGGGGCTTGAACACTGAAGCTTTCTTT	CASSKGGLNTEAFF
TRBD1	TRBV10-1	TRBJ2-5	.	TGCGCCAGCAGTGCGGGGACAGAAGGGACCCAGTACTTC	CASSAGTEGTQYF
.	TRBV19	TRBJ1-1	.	TGTGCCAGTAGTGGTGGCGGGTCGGACACTGAAGCTTTCTTT	CASSGGGSDTEAFF